Following are 27 T cell receptor beta chains from one sample sequenced in a study of OX40 agonist ivuxolimab in advanced cancers. Repertoires were generated with immunoSEQ multiplex PCR, while TCRdb's copy carries only in-frame clones and drops some. There are about 45,000 clones in the sample; approximately 91% occur only once, and around a fifth lies in the top ten. The sequenced sample was CD4+ or CD8+ T cells sorted from blood, obtained in a trial of the OX40 agonist ivuxolimab. The receptors come from an adult with an advanced solid tumor such as melanoma, head and neck, liver or kidney cancer.

The gene calls are TRBV6-5 and TRBJ2-7; 9 bases line up with TRBD1. The CDR3 is 14 residues long. V shed 0 bases and J 5 bases; nucleotides not matched to a gene: 2. CDR1 and CDR2 (germline): MNHEY, SVGAGI. Here the CDR3 reads CASSYSQGADEQYF. CDR3 coding DNA: TGTGCCAGCAGTTACTCACAGGGGGCCGACGAGCAGTACTTC.

V and J are TRBV6-5 and TRBJ2-5, with D possibly being TRBD1 or TRBD2 (6 bases each). CDR3 size: 16 residues. Per germline, CDR1 MNHEY and CDR2 SVGAGI. V was shortened by 3 bases and J by 0 bases, with 14 bases between the two germline ends. Here the CDR3 DNA reads TGTGCCAGCAGTTATGTCGGGGGCAAGTACCAAGAGACCCAGTACTTC. It codes for CASSYVGGKYQETQYF.

V is TRBV4-1 and J is TRBJ2-7, with TRBD2 identical over 9 bases. Germline loops: CDR1 MGHRA, CDR2 YSYEKL. This CDR3 has 13 residues. The trim removed 2 bases at V and 7 bases at J, leaving 3 bases unmatched. The CDR3 protein is CASSQSLAGEQYF. As DNA, the CDR3 is TGCGCCAGCAGCCAATCGCTAGCGGGGGAGCAGTACTTC.

V is TRBV2 and J is TRBJ2-2; 8 positions match TRBD2. CDR1 and CDR2 from the germline V gene are SNHLY and FYNNEI. The CDR3 is 15 residues long. J was trimmed by 4 bases and V by 3 bases; bases with no gene match: 4. The CDR3 nucleotides are TGTGCCAGCAGTGAGATCGGGGGGGCCACCGGGGAGCTGTTTTTT. Translated: CASSEIGGATGELFF. The full variable domain, its missing parts supplied by reference TRBV2 and TRBJ2-2, is EPEVTQTPSHQVTQMGQEVILRCVPISNHLYFYWYRQILGQKVEFLVSFYNNEISEKSEIFDDQFSVERPDGSNFTLKIRSTKLEDSAMYFCASSEIGGATGELFFGEGSRLTVL.

The V call is TRBV28, the J call TRBJ2-3; D perhaps matches TRBD2 (5 bases). Trimming took off 8 bases at V and 0 bases at J, with 12 bases between the two ends. Germline loops: CDR1 MDHEN, CDR2 SYDVKM. The CDR3 spans 14 residues. Here the CDR3 DNA reads TGTGCCAGCCCGACGAGGGCTAGCACAGATACGCAGTATTTT. Residues: CASPTRASTDTQYF.

The V gene is TRBV4-1, the J gene TRBJ2-7; TRBD2 aligns across 9 bases. The germline V gene has CDR1 MGHRA and CDR2 YSYEKL. The CDR3 has 16 amino acids. V dropped 2 bases and J dropped 7; count of bases not matched to a gene: 12. CDR3 loop: CASSQLPSAGGREQYF. In nucleotides, the CDR3 is TGCGCCAGCAGCCAACTTCCTTCCGCGGGAGGGCGTGAGCAGTACTTC.

Only a few counts were recorded for this clone. The chain employs TRBV13 and TRBJ2-2; D unresolved. V dropped 2 bases and J dropped 4 bases, with 8 bases sitting between them. Per germline, CDR1 PRHDT and CDR2 FYEKMQ (reference sequence). This CDR3 comprises 14 residues. DNA for the CDR3: TGTGCCAGCAGCTTAAAGCCTGCCACCGGGGAGCTGTTTTTT. It encodes CASSLKPATGELFF. The full variable domain, in which reference TRBV13 and TRBJ2-2 provide the parts outside the CDR3, is AAGVIQSPRHLIKEKRETATLKCYPIPRHDTVYWYQQGPGQDPQFLISFYEKMQSDKGSIPDRFSAQQFSDYHSELNMSSLELGDSALYFCASSLKPATGELFFGEGSRLTVL.

The CDR3 sequence: CASSAPGGLAGTYEQYF. The CDR3 DNA reads TGTGCCAGCAGCGCCCCCGGGGGACTAGCGGGAACCTACGAGCAGTACTTC. The V gene is TRBV9, the J gene TRBJ2-5, with TRBD2 matching 13 bases. Gene TRBJ2-7 matches the end of the DNA better, so the J call may be wrong. The germline V gene encodes CDR1 SGDLS and CDR2 YYNGEE. The CDR3 runs 17 residues.

A single count supports this clone. CDR3 in amino acids: CASKREWASGDSTDTQYF. DNA of the CDR3: TGTGCCAGCAAACGGGAGTGGGCTAGCGGGGACAGCACAGATACGCAGTATTTT. The genes are TRBV7-9 and TRBJ2-3; 9 bases map to TRBD2. The V gene's germline CDR1 is SEHNR and CDR2 FQNEAQ (reference sequence). This CDR3 is 18 amino acids long. V dropped 7 bases and J dropped 0; count of bases not matched to a gene: 14.

In its sample, this clone was seen a few times. The chain carries TRBV30 and TRBJ1-1; D gene unclear. V lost 2 bases, J lost 5 bases, and 9 bases lay in between. CDR3 length: 12 residues. Germline values: CDR1 GTSNPN, CDR2 SVGIG (reference sequence). CDR3 sequence reads: CAWSFLGTEAFF. The CDR3, as DNA: TGTGCCTGGAGTTTCCTTGGGACTGAAGCTTTCTTT.

The CDR3 loop reads CASSHPTHSNEQFF. The CDR3, as DNA: TGTGCCAGCAGTCATCCTACGCACTCCAATGAGCAGTTCTTC. The J gene is TRBJ2-1, the V gene TRBV28; D unresolved. V lost 5 bases and J lost 6, with 14 bases in between. The V gene's germline CDR1 is MDHEN and CDR2 SYDVKM. The length of the CDR3 is 14 residues.

The CDR3 nucleotides are TGCAGCGTTCCCGGCGACAGGGACACTGAAGCTTTCTTT. This encodes CSVPGDRDTEAFF. V is TRBV29-1 and J is TRBJ1-1; 7 bases match TRBD1. Germline-derived CDR1 and CDR2 are SQVTM and ANQGSEA. After removal of 5 bases from V and 3 bases from J, the junction contained 6 bases not matched to a gene. The CDR3 is made up of 13 amino acids.

The sample holds one count of this clone. This chain links TRBV14 with TRBJ2-7, with unresolved D. This CDR3 is built from 12 residues. Looked up from germline, CDR1 is SGHDN and CDR2 is FVKESK. V shed 1 base and J shed 3 bases, with 4 bases lying between them. Written as DNA, the CDR3 is TGTGCCAGCAGCCAAGGTGGCTACGAGCAGTACTTC. Its translation is CASSQGGYEQYF.

The CDR3: CASSFAGTAAYGYTF. Written as DNA, the CDR3 is TGTGCCAGCAGTTTTGCTGGGACAGCAGCTTATGGCTACACCTTC. This sequence joins TRBV28 and TRBJ1-2; TRBD1 aligns across 7 bases. V shed 3 bases, J shed 5 bases, and the junction held 9 bases outside the gene matches. The germline CDR1 and CDR2 sequences are MDHEN and SYDVKM. CDR3 length: 15 residues.

The CDR3, as DNA: TGTGCCAGCAGCCCTAGTGGGGGGAGGAACGAGCAGTACTTC. Residues: CASSPSGGRNEQYF. The chain recombines TRBV7-8 with TRBJ2-7; a weak D match, TRBD2 (6 bases). Germline assignment: CDR1 SGHVS and CDR2 FQNEAQ. The CDR3 has 14 residues. Trimming removed 5 bases from V and 5 bases from J, with 16 bases in between. The full variable domain, its missing parts supplied by reference TRBV7-8 and TRBJ2-7, is GAGVSQSPRYKVAKRGQDVALRCDPISGHVSLFWYQQALGQGPEFLTYFQNEAQLDKSGLPSDRFFAERPEGSVSTLKIQRTQQEDSAVYLCASSPSGGRNEQYFGPGTRLTVT.

This clone occurred once. The chain uses TRBV7-6 and TRBJ1-1; no clear D. The length of the CDR3 is 12 residues. Germline lookup yields CDR1 SGHVS and CDR2 FNYEAQ. V was cut by 5 bases and J by 5 bases, with 9 bases left in between. As DNA, the CDR3 is TGTGCCAGCAGCCAAGACTTAACTGAAGCTTTCTTT. Residues: CASSQDLTEAFF. The variable domain in full, with the rest retrieved from reference TRBV7-6 and TRBJ1-1, is GAGVSQSPRYKVTKRGQDVALRCDPISGHVSLYWYRQALGQGPEFLTYFNYEAQQDKSGLPNDRFSAERPEGSISTLTIQRTEQRDSAMYRCASSQDLTEAFFGQGTRLTVV.

This sequence joins TRBV7-9 and TRBJ1-2, with a tentative D call TRBD1 (6 bases). Trimming left V 1 base short and J 6 bases short, with 12 bases between. The CDR3 spans 14 residues. Germline loops: CDR1 SEHNR, CDR2 FQNEAQ (reference sequence). The CDR3 is CASSLDRGADGYTF. CDR3 DNA: TGTGCCAGCAGCTTAGATCGGGGGGCGGATGGCTACACCTTC.

This chain connects TRBV7-3 to TRBJ2-1, with D perhaps matching TRBD1 (5 bases). The germline V and J ends were trimmed by 5 bases and 2 bases, with 13 bases remaining between them. CDR3 length equals 15 residues. Germline V gives CDR1 SGHTA, CDR2 FQGTGA. The CDR3 DNA reads TGTGCCAGCAGCCCCCAGCTGGGGCCCTACAATGAGCAGTTCTTC. It encodes CASSPQLGPYNEQFF.

V gene TRBV27 combines with J gene TRBJ2-7; D possibly corresponds to TRBD2 (5 bases). V dropped 6 bases and J dropped 6 bases, with 12 bases sitting between them. This CDR3 has 12 residues. CDR1 is MNHEY and CDR2 is SMNVEV in the germline V gene (reference sequence). In DNA form, the CDR3 reads TGTGCCAGCAGCACCCCTGGAGGCGAGCAGTACTTC. Amino acid sequence: CASSTPGGEQYF.

J is TRBJ1-5 and V is TRBV27; no reliable D call. CDR1 and CDR2 from the germline V gene are MNHEY and SMNVEV (reference sequence). V lost 5 bases and J lost 2, with 10 bases in between. The CDR3 contains 14 residues. CDR3: CASSRTGGNQPQHF. DNA for the CDR3: TGTGCCAGCAGTAGGACTGGGGGCAATCAGCCCCAGCATTTT.

The rearrangement uses TRBV6-1 and TRBJ2-1; 13 bases line up with TRBD2. The CDR3 extends over 15 amino acids. Germline-derived CDR1 and CDR2 are MNHNS and SASEGT. Germline trimming cut 6 bases from V and 7 bases from J; bases unmatched to any gene: 6. CDR3 bases: TGTGCCAGCAGAGAACTAGCGGGAGGGTTAAATGAGCAGTTCTTC. This gives the protein CASRELAGGLNEQFF.

V and J are TRBV5-1 and TRBJ2-1, with a tentative D call TRBD1 (6 bases). The CDR3 loop spans 16 amino acids. In germline, CDR1 is SGHRS, CDR2 YFSETQ. V lost 3 bases and J 4 bases, leaving 17 bases between the germline ends. The DNA for the CDR3 is TGCGCCAGCAGCTGGAACCGGGACACCAAATACAATGAGCAGTTCTTC. It specifies CASSWNRDTKYNEQFF.

Notes on this clone: At the DNA level, this CDR3 is encoded by other sequences in the same sample as well. The chain uses TRBV5-6 and TRBJ1-1; D uncertain. Germline values: CDR1 SGHDT, CDR2 YYEEEE. The CDR3 contains 15 residues. Between the trimmed V and J ends, which lost 3 bases and 1 base, there was a span of 13 bases. CDR3 sequence (DNA): TGTGCCAGCAGCTACATTGTATTCGGGAACACTGAAGCTTTCTTT. It is translated as CASSYIVFGNTEAFF.

The chain has TRBV4-1 and TRBJ2-4; D is unclear. The CDR3 is made up of 17 amino acids. V was shortened by 2 bases and J by 3 bases, with 17 bases between the two germline ends. The germline CDR1 and CDR2 sequences are MGHRA and YSYEKL. CDR3 sequence (DNA): TGCGCCAGCAGCCAATTCGTCTCCGGCGGTGGCAAAAACATTCAGTACTTC. The encoded protein is CASSQFVSGGGKNIQYF.

This rearrangement joins TRBV7-9 to TRBJ2-3; 12 bases fit TRBD1. The CDR3 is made up of 17 amino acids. V lost 3 bases to trimming and J lost 4 bases; unmatched junction nucleotides: 8. Germline CDR1 SEHNR, CDR2 FQNEAQ (reference sequence). The CDR3 is CASSLRGQGAYADTQYF. The CDR3 coding sequence is TGTGCCAGCAGCTTGAGGGGACAGGGGGCCTACGCAGATACGCAGTATTTT.

The gene calls are TRBV4-1 and TRBJ2-7; 10 bases agree with TRBD1. In germline, CDR1 is MGHRA, CDR2 YSYEKL. The trim removed 5 bases at V and 5 bases at J, leaving 9 bases unmatched. The CDR3 totals 15 residues. This CDR3 reads CASSSLGTGANEQYF. The CDR3 DNA is TGCGCCAGCAGCTCCCTCGGGACAGGGGCGAACGAGCAGTACTTC.

The chain is built from TRBV7-9 and TRBJ2-5; D may correspond to TRBD1 or TRBD2 (5 bases each). CDR3 length: 16 residues. The germline CDR1 and CDR2 sequences are SEHNR and FQNEAQ (reference sequence). V was cut by 4 bases and J by 4 bases, with 19 bases left in between. CDR3 bases: TGTGCCAGCAGCTCTTTTGGGACCGCTCCTGTAGAGACCCAGTACTTC. Residues: CASSSFGTAPVETQYF.